Reported below is one T cell receptor beta chain. This record comes from a study of T cell responses to AZD1222 COVID-19 vaccine. Assay: immunoSEQ multiplex PCR; the TCRdb copy retains only in-frame clones and omits some. The table lists some 150,000 clones, 92% of them singletons, with 2.5% to 4% in the top ten. This CDR3 has 15 amino acids. The V and J ends lost 0 bases and 2 bases respectively, with 12 bases between them. Germline V gives CDR1 SGHRS, CDR2 YFSETQ. This clonotype was sampled from an adult who received the AZD1222 COVID-19 vaccine. The chain joins TRBV5-1 to TRBJ2-7; TRBD1 or TRBD2 may be the D gene (6 bases each). Sequencing was performed on peripheral blood, taken 28 days after the second AZD1222 dose. CDR3 bases: TGCGCCAGCAGCTTGGCGGGGGCGGTGACCTACGAGCAGTACTTC. It yields the protein CASSLAGAVTYEQYF.